This paragraph covers one T cell receptor beta chain sequence. Antigen: not known. Primers: 60 Vbeta forward and 13 Jbeta reverse. Repertoires were generated with immunoSEQ multiplex PCR, while TCRdb's copy carries only in-frame clones and drops some. Here the sample table reports under 120,000 clones. This specimen comes from a study of cytomegalovirus exposure and HLA in healthy donors. Study conclusions and caveats: Rarity characterized most TCR sequences, yet some public TCRs appeared in many donors. Cytomegalovirus-associated TCR beta chains were listed, numbering roughly 150. The HLA-A and HLA-B alleles of most subjects were reportedly predicted accurately from TCR beta sequences.

After removal of 2 bases from V and 5 bases from J, the junction contained 14 bases not matched to a gene. This CDR3 has 18 amino acids. Germline CDR1 and CDR2: GTSNPN and SVGIG (reference sequence). Source material: PBMCs. The chain uses TRBV30 and TRBJ2-1; TRBD2 agrees at 11 bases. This receptor was identified in a man aged 45-60 years in good health and CMV-seronegative. As DNA, the CDR3 is TGTGCCTGGAGTCCCCGTCCCCGACTAGCGGGATCGGACAATGAGCAGTTCTTC. It is translated as CAWSPRPRLAGSDNEQFF.